This T cell receptor beta chain is drawn from a study of T cell repertoires in cytomegalovirus infection. Study-wide context: CMV infection together with matching HLA type was indicated by public TCR beta signatures. General study findings and limits: HLA-C-restricted TCR beta clonotypes specific for CMV led the ex vivo response. Frequencies of public TCR beta families were cumulated, and this identified carriers of CMV plus the relevant HLA.

This clonotype was seen only a few times. The antigen remains unidentified. TCRdb itself ran the reads through MiXCR, one entry per CDR3 protein. The sample records some 180,000 distinct CDR3 sequences, approximately 17% being singletons. This CDR3 is built from 16 residues. The J segment lost 5 bases and the V segment lost 4 bases, leaving 12 bases of the junction unmatched. V and J are TRBV12-3 or TRBV12-4 and TRBJ2-5; TRBD1 aligns across 8 bases. Source material: CD8+ T cells from PBMCs. This receptor was obtained from a human donor in good health (CMV status not recorded). Some clones in this sample may be carry-over from other donors' samples. The CDR3 sequence is CASSSPGQGRGETQYF. CDR3 bases: TGTGCCAGCAGTTCGCCCGGACAGGGTAGAGGGGAGACCCAGTACTTC.